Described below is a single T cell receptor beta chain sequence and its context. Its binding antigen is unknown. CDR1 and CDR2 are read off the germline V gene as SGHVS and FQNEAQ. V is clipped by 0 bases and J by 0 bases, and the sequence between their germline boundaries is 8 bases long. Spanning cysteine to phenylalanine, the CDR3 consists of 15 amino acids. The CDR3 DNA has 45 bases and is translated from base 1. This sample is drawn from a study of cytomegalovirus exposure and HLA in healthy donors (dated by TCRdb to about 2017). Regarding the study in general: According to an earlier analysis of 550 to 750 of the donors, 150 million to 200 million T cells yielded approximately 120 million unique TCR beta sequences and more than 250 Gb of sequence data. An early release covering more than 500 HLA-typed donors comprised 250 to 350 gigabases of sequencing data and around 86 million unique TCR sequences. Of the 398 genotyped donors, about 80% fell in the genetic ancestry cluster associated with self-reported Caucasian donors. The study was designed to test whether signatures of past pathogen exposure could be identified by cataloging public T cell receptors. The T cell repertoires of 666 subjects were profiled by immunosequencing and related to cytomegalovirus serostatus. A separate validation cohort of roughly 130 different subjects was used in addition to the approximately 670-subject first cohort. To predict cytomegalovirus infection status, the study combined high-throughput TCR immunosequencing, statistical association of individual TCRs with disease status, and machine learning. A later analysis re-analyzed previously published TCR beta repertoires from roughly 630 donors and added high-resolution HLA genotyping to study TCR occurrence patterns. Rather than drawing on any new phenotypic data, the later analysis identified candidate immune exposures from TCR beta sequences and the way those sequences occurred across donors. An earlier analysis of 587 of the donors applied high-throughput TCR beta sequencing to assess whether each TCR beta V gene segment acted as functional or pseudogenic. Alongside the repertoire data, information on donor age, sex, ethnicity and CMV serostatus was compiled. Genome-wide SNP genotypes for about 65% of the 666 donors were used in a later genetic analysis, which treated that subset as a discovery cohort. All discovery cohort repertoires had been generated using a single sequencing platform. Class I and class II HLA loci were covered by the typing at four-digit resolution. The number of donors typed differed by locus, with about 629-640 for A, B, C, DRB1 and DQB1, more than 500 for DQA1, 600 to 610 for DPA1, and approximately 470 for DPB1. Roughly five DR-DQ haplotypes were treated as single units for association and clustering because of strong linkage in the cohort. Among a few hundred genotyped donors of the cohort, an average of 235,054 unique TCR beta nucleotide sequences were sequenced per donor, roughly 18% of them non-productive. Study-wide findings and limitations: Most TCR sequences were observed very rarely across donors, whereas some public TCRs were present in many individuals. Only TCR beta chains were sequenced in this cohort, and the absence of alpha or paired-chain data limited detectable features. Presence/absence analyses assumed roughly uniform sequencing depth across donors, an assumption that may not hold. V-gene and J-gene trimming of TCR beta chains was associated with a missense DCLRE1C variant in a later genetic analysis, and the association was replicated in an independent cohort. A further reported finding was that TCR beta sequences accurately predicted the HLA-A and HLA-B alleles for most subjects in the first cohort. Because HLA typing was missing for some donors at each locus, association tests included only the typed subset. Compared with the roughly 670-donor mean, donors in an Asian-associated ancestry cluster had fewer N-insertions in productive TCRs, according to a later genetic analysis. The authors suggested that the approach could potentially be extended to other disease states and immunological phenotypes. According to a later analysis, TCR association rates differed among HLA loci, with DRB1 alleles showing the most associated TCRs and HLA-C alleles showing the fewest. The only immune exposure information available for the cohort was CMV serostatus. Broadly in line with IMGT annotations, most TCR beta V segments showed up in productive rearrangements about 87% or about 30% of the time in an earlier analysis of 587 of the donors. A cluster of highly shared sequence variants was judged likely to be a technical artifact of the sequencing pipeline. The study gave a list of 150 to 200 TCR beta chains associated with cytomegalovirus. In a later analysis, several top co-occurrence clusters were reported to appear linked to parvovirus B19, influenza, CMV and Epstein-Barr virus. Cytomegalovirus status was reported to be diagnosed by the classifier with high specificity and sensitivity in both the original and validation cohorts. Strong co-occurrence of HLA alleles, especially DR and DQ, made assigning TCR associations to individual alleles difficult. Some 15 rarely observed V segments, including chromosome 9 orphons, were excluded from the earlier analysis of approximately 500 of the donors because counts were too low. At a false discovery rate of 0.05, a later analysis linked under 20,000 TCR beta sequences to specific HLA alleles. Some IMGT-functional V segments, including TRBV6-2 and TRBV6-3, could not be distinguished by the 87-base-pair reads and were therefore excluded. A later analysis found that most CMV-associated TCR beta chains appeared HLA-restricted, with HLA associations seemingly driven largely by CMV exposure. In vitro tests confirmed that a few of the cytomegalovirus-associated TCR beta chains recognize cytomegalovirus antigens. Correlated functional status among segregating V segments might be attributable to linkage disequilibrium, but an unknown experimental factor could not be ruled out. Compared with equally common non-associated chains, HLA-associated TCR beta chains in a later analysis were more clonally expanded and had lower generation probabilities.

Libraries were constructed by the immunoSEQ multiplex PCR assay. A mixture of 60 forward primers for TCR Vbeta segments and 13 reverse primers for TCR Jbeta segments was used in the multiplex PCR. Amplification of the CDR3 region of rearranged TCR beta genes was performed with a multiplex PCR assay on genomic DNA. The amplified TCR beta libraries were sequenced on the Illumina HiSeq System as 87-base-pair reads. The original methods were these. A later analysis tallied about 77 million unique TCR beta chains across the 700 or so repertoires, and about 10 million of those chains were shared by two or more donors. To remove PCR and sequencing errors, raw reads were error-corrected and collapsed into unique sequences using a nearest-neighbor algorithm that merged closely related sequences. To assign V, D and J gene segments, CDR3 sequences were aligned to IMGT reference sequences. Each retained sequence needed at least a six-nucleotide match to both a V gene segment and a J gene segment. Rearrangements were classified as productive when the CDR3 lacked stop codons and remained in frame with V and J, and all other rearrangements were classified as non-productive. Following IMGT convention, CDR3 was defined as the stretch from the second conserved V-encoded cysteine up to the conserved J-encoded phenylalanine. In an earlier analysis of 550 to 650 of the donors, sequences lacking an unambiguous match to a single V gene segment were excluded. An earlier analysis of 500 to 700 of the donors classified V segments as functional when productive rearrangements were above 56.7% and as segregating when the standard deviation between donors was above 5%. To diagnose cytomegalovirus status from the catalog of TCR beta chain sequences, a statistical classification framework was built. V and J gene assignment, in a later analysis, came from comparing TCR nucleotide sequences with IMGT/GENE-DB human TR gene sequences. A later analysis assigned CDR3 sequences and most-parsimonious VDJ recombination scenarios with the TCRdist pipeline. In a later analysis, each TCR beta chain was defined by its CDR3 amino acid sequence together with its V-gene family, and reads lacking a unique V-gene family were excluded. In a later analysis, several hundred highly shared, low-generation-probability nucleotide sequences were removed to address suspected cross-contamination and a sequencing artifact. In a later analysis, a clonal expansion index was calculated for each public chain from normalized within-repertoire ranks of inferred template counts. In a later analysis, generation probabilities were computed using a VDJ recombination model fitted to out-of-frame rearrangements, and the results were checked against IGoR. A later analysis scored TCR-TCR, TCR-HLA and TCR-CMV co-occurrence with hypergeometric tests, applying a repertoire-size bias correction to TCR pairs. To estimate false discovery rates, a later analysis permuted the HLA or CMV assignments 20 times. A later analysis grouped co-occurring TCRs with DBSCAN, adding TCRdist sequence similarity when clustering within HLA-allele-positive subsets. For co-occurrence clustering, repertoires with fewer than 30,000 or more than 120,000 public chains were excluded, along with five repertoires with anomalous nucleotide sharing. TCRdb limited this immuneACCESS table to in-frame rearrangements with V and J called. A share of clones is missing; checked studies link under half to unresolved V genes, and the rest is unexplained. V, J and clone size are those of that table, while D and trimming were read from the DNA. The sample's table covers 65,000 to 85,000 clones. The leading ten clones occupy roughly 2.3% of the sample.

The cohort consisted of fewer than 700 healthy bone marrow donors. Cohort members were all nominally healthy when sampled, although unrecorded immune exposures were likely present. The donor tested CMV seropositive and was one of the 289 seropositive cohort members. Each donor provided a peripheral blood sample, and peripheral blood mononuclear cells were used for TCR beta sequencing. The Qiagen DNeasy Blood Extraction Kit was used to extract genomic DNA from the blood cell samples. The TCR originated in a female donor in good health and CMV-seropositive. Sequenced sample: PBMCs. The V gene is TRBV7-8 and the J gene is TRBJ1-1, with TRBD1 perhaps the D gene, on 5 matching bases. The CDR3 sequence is CASSLARQMNTEAFF. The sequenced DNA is TGTGCCAGCAGCTTAGCCCGACAGATGAACACTGAAGCTTTCTTT.